This T cell receptor beta chain was obtained from a study of T cell responses to AZD1222 COVID-19 vaccine. A note on this clone: The antigen remains unidentified.

The CDR3 runs 15 residues. The V gene's germline CDR1 is MDHEN and CDR2 SYDVKM. Trimming shortened V by 5 bases and J by 5 bases, and 17 bases separated the two germline ends. Produced via immunoSEQ multiplex PCR; TCRdb's table is partial and in-frame only. The sample has 150,000 to 180,000 clones; more than 75% are singletons. Study-level findings and limits: Repertoire sampling was restricted to post-peak T cell response timepoints. AZD1222 recipients seropositive at baseline numbered only 6 or 7. Nearly half of spike-specific TCRs reportedly target variant regions that are unmutated in the B.1.351 and B.1.1.7 variants. The sample set comprised mostly white British donors with more females, and clonal diversity was possibly underestimated.

The clonotype was recovered from an adult who received the AZD1222 COVID-19 vaccine. This sequence joins TRBV28 and TRBJ2-3, with D possibly TRBD1 on 6 matching bases. The sequencing here drew on peripheral blood, taken 28 days after the second AZD1222 dose. CDR3 bases: TGTGCCAGCAGTCCACCCGACAGGATAGGAGATACGCAGTATTTT. This sequence encodes CASSPPDRIGDTQYF.